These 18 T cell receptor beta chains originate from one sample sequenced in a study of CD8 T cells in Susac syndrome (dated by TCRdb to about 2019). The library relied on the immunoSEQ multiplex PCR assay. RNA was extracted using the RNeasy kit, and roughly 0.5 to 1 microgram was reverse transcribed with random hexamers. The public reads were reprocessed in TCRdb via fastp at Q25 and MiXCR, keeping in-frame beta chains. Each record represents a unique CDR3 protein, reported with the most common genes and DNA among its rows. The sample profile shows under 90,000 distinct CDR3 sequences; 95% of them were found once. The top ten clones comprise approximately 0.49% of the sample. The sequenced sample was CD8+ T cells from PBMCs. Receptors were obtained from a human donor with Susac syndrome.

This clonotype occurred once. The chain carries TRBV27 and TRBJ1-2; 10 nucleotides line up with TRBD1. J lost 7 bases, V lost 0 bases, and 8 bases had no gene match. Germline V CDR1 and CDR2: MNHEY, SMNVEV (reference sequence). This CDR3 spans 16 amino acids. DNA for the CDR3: TGTGCCAGCAGTTTATCATACGGGACAGGGGTTGGTGGCTACACCTTC. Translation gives CASSLSYGTGVGGYTF.

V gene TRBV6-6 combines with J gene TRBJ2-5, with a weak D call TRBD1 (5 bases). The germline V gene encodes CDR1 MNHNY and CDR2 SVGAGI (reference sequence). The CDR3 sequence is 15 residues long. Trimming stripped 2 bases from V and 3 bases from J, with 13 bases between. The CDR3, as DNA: TGTGCCAGCAGTTACGCCAAGACAGTAGAAGAGACCCAGTACTTC. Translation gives CASSYAKTVEETQYF.

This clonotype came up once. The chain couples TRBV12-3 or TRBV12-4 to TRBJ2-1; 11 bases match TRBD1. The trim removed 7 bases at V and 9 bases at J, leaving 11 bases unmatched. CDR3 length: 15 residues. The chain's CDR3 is CASILAQGTGGEQFF. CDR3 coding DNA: TGTGCCAGCATTCTCGCCCAGGGGACAGGGGGTGAGCAGTTCTTC.

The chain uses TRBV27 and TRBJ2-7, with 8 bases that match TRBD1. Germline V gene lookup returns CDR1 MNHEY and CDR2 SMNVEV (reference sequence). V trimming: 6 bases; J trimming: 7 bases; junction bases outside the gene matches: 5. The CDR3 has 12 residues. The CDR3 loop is CASRGQALEQYF. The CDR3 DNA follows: TGTGCCAGCAGGGGACAGGCCCTGGAGCAGTACTTC.

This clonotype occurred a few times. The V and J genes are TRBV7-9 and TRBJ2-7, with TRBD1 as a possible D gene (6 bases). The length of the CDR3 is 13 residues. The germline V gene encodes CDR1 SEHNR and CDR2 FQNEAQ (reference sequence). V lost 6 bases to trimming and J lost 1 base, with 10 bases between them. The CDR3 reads CASSPDRSYEQYF. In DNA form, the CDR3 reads TGTGCCAGCAGTCCCGACAGGTCCTACGAGCAGTACTTC.

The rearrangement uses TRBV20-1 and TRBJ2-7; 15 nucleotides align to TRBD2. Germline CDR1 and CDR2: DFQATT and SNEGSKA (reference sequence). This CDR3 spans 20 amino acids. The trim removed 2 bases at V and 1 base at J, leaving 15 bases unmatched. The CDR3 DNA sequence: TGCAGTGCTAGACCCTACTCCGGGACTAGCGGGGGGATTTTTTCCTACGAGCAGTACTTC. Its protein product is CSARPYSGTSGGIFSYEQYF.

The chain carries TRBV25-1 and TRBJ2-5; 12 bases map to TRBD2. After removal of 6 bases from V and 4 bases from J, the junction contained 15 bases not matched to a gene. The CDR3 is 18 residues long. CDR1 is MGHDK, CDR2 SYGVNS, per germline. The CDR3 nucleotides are TGTGCCAGCAGAGACAGAGTTAGACTAGCGGGAGTTCCAGAGACCCAGTACTTC. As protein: CASRDRVRLAGVPETQYF. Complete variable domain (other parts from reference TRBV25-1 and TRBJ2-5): EADIYQTPRYLVIGTGKKITLECSQTMGHDKMYWYQQDPGMELHLIHYSYGVNSTEKGDLSSESTVSRIRTEHFPLTLESARPSHTSQYLCASRDRVRLAGVPETQYFGPGTRLLVL.

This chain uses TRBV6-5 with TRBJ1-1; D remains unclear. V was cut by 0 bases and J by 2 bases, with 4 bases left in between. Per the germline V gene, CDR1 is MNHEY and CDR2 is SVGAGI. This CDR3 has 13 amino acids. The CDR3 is CASSYSDNTEAFF. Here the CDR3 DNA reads TGTGCCAGCAGTTACTCGGACAACACTGAAGCTTTCTTT.

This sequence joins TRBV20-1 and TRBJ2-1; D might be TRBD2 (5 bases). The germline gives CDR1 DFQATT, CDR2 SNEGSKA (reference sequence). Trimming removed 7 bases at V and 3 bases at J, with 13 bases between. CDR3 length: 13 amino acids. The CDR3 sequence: CSVGGFDYNEQFF. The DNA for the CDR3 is TGCAGTGTAGGCGGGTTCGACTACAATGAGCAGTTCTTC.

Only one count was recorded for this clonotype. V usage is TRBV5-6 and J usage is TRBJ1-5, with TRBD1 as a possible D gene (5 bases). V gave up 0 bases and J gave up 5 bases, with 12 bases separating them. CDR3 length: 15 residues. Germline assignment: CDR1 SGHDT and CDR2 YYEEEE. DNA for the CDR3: TGTGCCAGCAGCTTGGGAGGATCGGGGGATCAGCCCCAGCATTTT. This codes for CASSLGGSGDQPQHF.

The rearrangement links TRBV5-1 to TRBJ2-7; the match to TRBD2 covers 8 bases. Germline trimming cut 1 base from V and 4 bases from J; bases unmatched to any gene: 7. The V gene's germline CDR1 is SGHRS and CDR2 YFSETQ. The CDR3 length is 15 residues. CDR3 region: CASSLTSGSAYEQYF. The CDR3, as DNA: TGCGCCAGCAGCTTGACGAGCGGGAGTGCATACGAGCAGTACTTC.

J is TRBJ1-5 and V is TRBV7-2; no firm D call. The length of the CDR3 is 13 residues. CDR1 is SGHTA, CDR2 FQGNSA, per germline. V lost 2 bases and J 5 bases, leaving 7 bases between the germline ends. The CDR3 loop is CASSLNSDQPQHF. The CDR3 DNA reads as TGTGCCAGCAGCTTAAACAGTGATCAGCCCCAGCATTTT.

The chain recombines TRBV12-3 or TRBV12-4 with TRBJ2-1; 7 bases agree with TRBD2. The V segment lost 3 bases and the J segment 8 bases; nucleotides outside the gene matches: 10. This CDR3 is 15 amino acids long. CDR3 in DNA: TGTGCCAGCAGTTTGGTGGGACTAACCGAGTATGAGCAGTTCTTC. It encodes CASSLVGLTEYEQFF.

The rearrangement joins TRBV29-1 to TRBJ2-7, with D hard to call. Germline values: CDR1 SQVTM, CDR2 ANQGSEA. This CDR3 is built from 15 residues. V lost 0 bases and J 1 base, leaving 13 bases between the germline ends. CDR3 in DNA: TGCAGCGTTGAAGATGAACGCGGTTTTTCCTACGAGCAGTACTTC. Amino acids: CSVEDERGFSYEQYF.

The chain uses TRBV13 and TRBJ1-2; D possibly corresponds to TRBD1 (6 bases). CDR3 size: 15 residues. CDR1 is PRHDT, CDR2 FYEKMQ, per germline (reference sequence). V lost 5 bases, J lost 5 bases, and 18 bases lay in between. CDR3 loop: CASSQRGQVYYGYTF. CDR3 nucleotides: TGTGCCAGCAGCCAGCGGGGGCAGGTTTATTATGGCTACACCTTC.

CDR3 amino acids: CASSQGPSGMFEQFF. The CDR3 DNA sequence: TGCGCCAGCAGCCAAGGTCCTAGCGGGATGTTTGAGCAGTTCTTC. V and J are TRBV4-1 and TRBJ2-1; 9 positions match TRBD2. The J segment lost 9 bases and the V segment lost 1 base, leaving 7 bases of the junction unmatched. The germline V gene has CDR1 MGHRA and CDR2 YSYEKL. This CDR3 is 15 amino acids long.

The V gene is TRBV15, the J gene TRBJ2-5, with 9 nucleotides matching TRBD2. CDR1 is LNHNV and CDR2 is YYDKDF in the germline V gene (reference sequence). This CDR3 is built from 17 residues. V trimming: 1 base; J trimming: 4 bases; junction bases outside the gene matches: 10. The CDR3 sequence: CATSRVEAGGPGETQYF. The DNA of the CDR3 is TGTGCCACCAGCAGAGTCGAGGCGGGAGGGCCAGGAGAGACCCAGTACTTC.

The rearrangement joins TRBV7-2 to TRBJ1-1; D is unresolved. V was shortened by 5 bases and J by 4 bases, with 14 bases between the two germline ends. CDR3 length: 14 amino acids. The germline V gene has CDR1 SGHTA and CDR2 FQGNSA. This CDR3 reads CASSARAYGTEAFF. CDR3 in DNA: TGTGCCAGCAGCGCCCGGGCGTATGGCACTGAAGCTTTCTTT.